This TCR beta chain came from a study of regulatory T cells in long-lasting Graves disease. Study details: Less than 3 months of antithyroid drugs had been taken by newly diagnosed Graves' patients.

This sample's time point: newly diagnosed GD, antithyroid drugs for less than 3 months. PBMC RNA was the source of the TCR library. Under American Thyroid Association guidelines, Graves' disease was diagnosed. According to the study, TCR beta libraries were built with iRepertoire HTBI primers and CDR3-region Arm-PCR. TCRdb passed the multiplex PCR reads through MiXCR, listing each CDR3 protein once. The table lists more than 400,000 distinct CDR3 sequences, roughly 15% of them singletons. In this sample, this clonotype turned up many times. V was pared by 8 bases and J by 4 bases, with 23 bases between. The CDR3 spans 16 residues. Germline CDR1 KGHSH, CDR2 LQKENI. This same sample was also part of a study on T cells in Graves' hyperthyroidism and ophthalmopathy. That paper notes: Patients having uncontrolled infection, another autoimmune disease, pregnancy or lactation were not included.

The sequence was collected from a young woman with Graves disease. The material sequenced was peripheral blood mononuclear cells (PBMCs), taken at new diagnosis, from a patient treated with antithyroid drugs. The chain combines TRBV18 with TRBJ1-1; D may be TRBD1 (6 bases). CDR3 sequence (DNA): TGTGCCAGCGCCCCTCGATCAGGGGTGGGTGCCACTGAAGCTTTCTTT. The encoded protein is CASAPRSGVGATEAFF.